Detailed here is one TCR beta chain. This sample was included in a study of T cells after yellow fever vaccination. Study-wide results and limits: Reappearance after the booster was observed for most primary-vaccination clones (96% CD4, about 90% CD8). CD4 and CD8 compartments shared a small share of clonotypes, likely from convergent recombination. Weaker overall was a secondary response that nonetheless peaked faster, on day 5 versus 15.

5'RACE template switching generated TCR cDNA, adding a universal primer site and UMIs. TCRdb re-called the 5' RACE reads through MiXCR, storing one row per CDR3 protein. This sample has under 55,000 distinct CDR3 sequences, with about 6.6% found just once. The germline CDR1 and CDR2 sequences are SGDLS and YYNGEE. With 0 bases removed from V and 2 bases from J, the gap between germline ends came to 17 bases. The CDR3 consists of 17 residues. The V and J genes are TRBV9 and TRBJ1-1; a weak D match, TRBD1 (5 bases). The sequencing used CD8+ T cells not binding an NS4B(214-222) dextramer, sorted from PBMCs, collected roughly 45 days after the first yellow fever vaccination. The source is a young man who received the YFV17D yellow fever vaccine. The DNA for the CDR3 is TGTGCCAGCAGCGTAGAGGACACCCTGCAGGTAAACACTGAAGCTTTCTTT. Its translation is CASSVEDTLQVNTEAFF.